A single sample is the source of the 2 T cell receptor beta chains below, sequenced in a study of cytomegalovirus exposure and HLA in healthy donors. 13 Jbeta primers and 60 Vbeta primers were used for the PCR. Profiling relied on immunoSEQ multiplex PCR, and the TCRdb table lists in-frame clones only, not all of them. The sample records roughly 110,000 clones, more than 65% being singletons. Specimen: PBMCs. Receptors were obtained from a man aged 30-40 years in good health and CMV-seronegative.

The J gene is TRBJ2-7, the V gene TRBV9, with D perhaps matching TRBD1 (6 bases). This CDR3 has 15 residues. Deletions cut 1 base from V and 3 bases from J, with 14 bases between. Germline CDR1 SGDLS, CDR2 YYNGEE. For the CDR3, the DNA is TGTGCCAGCAGCGTATCCTCGGGACAAGTCTACGAGCAGTACTTC. Translation: CASSVSSGQVYEQYF. Using reference TRBV9 and TRBJ2-7 for the parts outside the CDR3, the full variable domain is DSGVTQTPKHLITATGQRVTLRCSPRSGDLSVYWYQQSLDQGLQFLIQYYNGEERAKGNILERFSAQQFPDLHSELNLSSLELGDSALYFCASSVSSGQVYEQYFGPGTRLTVT.

The CDR3 loop is CASSPGSSGSGETQYF. The DNA for the CDR3 is TGTGCCAGCAGCCCCGGCTCTAGCGGGAGTGGAGAGACCCAGTACTTC. The chain combines TRBV7-6 with TRBJ2-5, with TRBD2 identical over 10 bases. The CDR3 is 16 residues long. Germline CDR1 SGHVS, CDR2 FNYEAQ. With V trimmed by 5 bases and J by 4 bases, 10 bases remained unmatched.